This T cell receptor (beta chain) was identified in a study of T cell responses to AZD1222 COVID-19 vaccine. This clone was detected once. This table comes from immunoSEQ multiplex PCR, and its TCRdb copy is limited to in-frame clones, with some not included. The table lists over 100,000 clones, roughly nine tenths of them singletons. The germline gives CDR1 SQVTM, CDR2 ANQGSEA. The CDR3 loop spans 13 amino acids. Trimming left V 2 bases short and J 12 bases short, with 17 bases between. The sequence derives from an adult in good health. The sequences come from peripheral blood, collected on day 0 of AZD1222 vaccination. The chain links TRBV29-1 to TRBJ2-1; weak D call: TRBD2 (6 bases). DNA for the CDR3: TGCAGCGTTGAACCCCAACGGCGGGAAGTGCAGTTCTTC. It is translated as CSVEPQRREVQFF.